A single sample gave rise to the 21 T cell receptor beta chains below, sequenced in a study of shared clonotypes between healthy human individuals. Assay used: immunoSEQ multiplex PCR; TCRdb lists only in-frame clones, some missing. The sample records roughly 700,000 clones, around 72% being singletons. The sequencing sample was made of memory CD4+ T cells sorted from blood. Subset of the sample: CD45RA-negative fraction. Receptors were obtained from a woman aged 25 to 39 in good health.

The V call is TRBV28, the J call TRBJ1-3; D might be TRBD1 (6 bases). Germline V gene data show CDR1 as MDHEN and CDR2 as SYDVKM. Between the trimmed V and J ends, which lost 5 bases and 2 bases, there was a span of 13 bases. The CDR3 is 15 residues long. The CDR3 sequence: CASSPTGNPGNTIYF. The CDR3 DNA is TGTGCCAGCAGTCCTACAGGGAACCCTGGAAACACCATATATTTT. Supplemented by reference TRBV28 and TRBJ1-3, the full variable domain reads DVKVTQSSRYLVKRTGEKVFLECVQDMDHENMFWYRQDPGLGLRLIYFSYDVKMKEKGDIPEGYSVSREKKERFSLILESASTNQTSMYLCASSPTGNPGNTIYFGEGSWLTVV.

The V and J genes are TRBV7-2 and TRBJ2-7; 8 bases map to TRBD1. The germline gives CDR1 SGHTA, CDR2 FQGNSA. The J segment lost 2 bases and the V segment lost 5 bases, leaving 11 bases of the junction unmatched. The CDR3 length is 16 residues. CDR3 nucleotides: TGTGCCAGCAGCCCGGAGACAGGGGCTTCGCCCTACGAGCAGTACTTC. It is translated as CASSPETGASPYEQYF.

Regarding this clone: The same CDR3 arises from other DNA sequences in this sample as well. The chain has TRBV7-9 and TRBJ1-5; D is ambiguous. Trimming took off 6 bases at V and 3 bases at J, with 9 bases between the two ends. The germline gives CDR1 SEHNR, CDR2 FQNEAQ (reference sequence). This CDR3 is built from 13 residues. The CDR3 region is CASSPTDNQPQHF. CDR3 coding DNA: TGTGCCAGCAGTCCAACGGACAATCAGCCCCAGCATTTT.

This rearrangement joins TRBV27 to TRBJ2-7; 9 positions match TRBD2. V was pared by 3 bases and J by 3 bases, with 6 bases of the junction left unmatched. This CDR3 is built from 15 residues. The germline V gene encodes CDR1 MNHEY and CDR2 SMNVEV (reference sequence). CDR3 in amino acids: CASSLKREVFYEQYF. In DNA form, the CDR3 reads TGTGCCAGCAGTTTGAAGCGGGAGGTCTTCTACGAGCAGTACTTC.

Concerning this clone: Other DNA variants within this sample encode the same CDR3. The V and J genes are TRBV7-8 and TRBJ2-1; D is ambiguous. The V gene's germline CDR1 is SGHVS and CDR2 FQNEAQ. CDR3 size: 11 residues. V lost 1 base and J lost 6, with 1 base in between. DNA for the CDR3: TGTGCCAGCAGCTTAGTCAATGAGCAGTTCTTC. Translating gives CASSLVNEQFF. Full variable domain (remainder filled in from reference TRBV7-8 and TRBJ2-1): GAGVSQSPRYKVAKRGQDVALRCDPISGHVSLFWYQQALGQGPEFLTYFQNEAQLDKSGLPSDRFFAERPEGSVSTLKIQRTQQEDSAVYLCASSLVNEQFFGPGTRLTVL.

The chain recombines TRBV6-6 with TRBJ1-2; no clear D. Deletions cut 5 bases from V and 1 base from J, with 8 bases between. CDR1 is MNHNY, CDR2 SVGAGI, per germline (reference sequence). The CDR3 spans 13 residues. The CDR3 sequence: CASSKQVNYGYTF. The CDR3 DNA reads as TGTGCCAGCAGTAAGCAGGTTAACTATGGCTACACCTTC.

The CDR3 protein is CASSQDRQGSYGYTF. The CDR3 DNA follows: TGCGCCAGCAGCCAAGACAGACAGGGGTCCTATGGCTACACCTTC. The J gene is TRBJ1-2, the V gene TRBV4-1; 8 bases agree with TRBD1. Per the germline V gene, CDR1 is MGHRA and CDR2 is YSYEKL. Trimming took 0 bases from V and 4 from J; bases not matched to a gene: 4. The CDR3 extends over 15 amino acids.

The chain combines TRBV5-1 with TRBJ2-1; D unresolved. V lost 0 bases and J 10 bases, leaving 14 bases between the germline ends. The germline V gene has CDR1 SGHRS and CDR2 YFSETQ. This CDR3 spans 14 amino acids. For the CDR3, the DNA is TGCGCCAGCAGCTTGGTTGCTGGAACCGGGGAGCAGTTCTTC. It yields the protein CASSLVAGTGEQFF.

This chain uses TRBV9 with TRBJ2-1, with 14 nucleotides matching TRBD2. The CDR3 has 20 amino acids. The germline V gene has CDR1 SGDLS and CDR2 YYNGEE. V shed 0 bases, J shed 3 bases, and the junction held 11 bases outside the gene matches. CDR3 region: CASSVATSGRAIRGYNEQFF. The CDR3 DNA follows: TGTGCCAGCAGCGTAGCGACTAGCGGGAGGGCTATTCGGGGCTACAATGAGCAGTTCTTC.

This sequence joins TRBV6-5 and TRBJ2-7; D not resolved. The ends were cut back, 6 bases at V and 0 bases at J, with 6 bases in the middle. The CDR3 is made up of 12 amino acids. CDR1 MNHEY and CDR2 SVGAGI come from the germline V gene. The CDR3 loop is CASRGSSYEQYF. The CDR3, as DNA: TGTGCCAGCAGAGGAAGCTCCTACGAGCAGTACTTC.

In this sample, this clone turned up a few times. V is TRBV29-1 and J is TRBJ1-1; no reliable D call. V was shortened by 7 bases and J by 1 base, with 13 bases between the two germline ends. The germline V gene encodes CDR1 SQVTM and CDR2 ANQGSEA. This CDR3 has 13 amino acids. The CDR3 DNA is TGCAGCGGGAAAGTTGATGGGAACACTGAAGCTTTCTTT. Its protein is CSGKVDGNTEAFF.

In regard to this clone: Because it lacks the conserved phenylalanine or tryptophan at the end, this CDR3 is likely a read error. The DNA is omitted, as the CDR3 cannot be located on it reliably, and the CDR3 follows TCRdb's listing. The chain uses TRBV7-9 and TRBJ2-7. The CDR3 region is 10 residues in length, termini included. From germline, CDR1 is SEHNR and CDR2 FQNEAQ (reference sequence). CDR3 region: CASSPGGEPY.

The chain joins TRBV7-9 to TRBJ2-3, with D possibly called TRBD1 or TRBD2 (5 bases each). Germline values: CDR1 SEHNR, CDR2 FQNEAQ (reference sequence). V lost 10 bases, J lost 5 bases, and 22 bases lay in between. CDR3 length equals 15 residues. In DNA, the CDR3 is TGTGCCATCTCTAACCGGCAGGGAGCTAGAGATACGCAGTATTTT. Amino acid sequence: CAISNRQGARDTQYF.

This clone has a single count. The chain uses TRBV6-1 and TRBJ2-7, with D possibly matching TRBD1 (6 bases). V gave up 11 bases and J gave up 2 bases, with 19 bases separating them. Germline V CDR1 and CDR2: MNHNS, SASEGT. This CDR3 has 14 residues. CDR3 amino acids: CAVRADSPPYEQYF. The CDR3 DNA is TGTGCCGTCAGGGCGGACAGCCCTCCCTACGAGCAGTACTTC.

This clone was seen a handful of times. The chain employs TRBV7-2 and TRBJ2-2; the match to TRBD2 covers 8 bases. Per the germline V gene, CDR1 is SGHTA and CDR2 is FQGNSA. The CDR3 runs 16 residues. V dropped 4 bases and J dropped 3; count of bases not matched to a gene: 7. CDR3 sequence: CASSSYSGIDTGELFF. The CDR3, as DNA: TGTGCCAGCAGCTCTTATAGCGGGATAGACACCGGGGAGCTGTTTTTT. The whole variable domain, remainder taken from reference TRBV7-2 and TRBJ2-2, is GAGVSQSPSNKVTEKGKDVELRCDPISGHTALYWYRQSLGQGLEFLIYFQGNSAPDKSGLPSDRFSAERTGGSVSTLTIQRTQQEDSAVYLCASSSYSGIDTGELFFGEGSRLTVL.

To note about this clone: The sample has other DNA sequences that encode this CDR3 too. V and J are TRBV7-8 and TRBJ2-2, with 13 bases aligning to TRBD2. CDR1 is SGHVS, CDR2 FQNEAQ, per germline. V lost 4 bases and J lost 5; bases outside the gene matches: 7. The CDR3 is made up of 17 amino acids. The CDR3 reads CASSSGLAGVGTGELFF. CDR3 bases: TGTGCCAGCAGCTCAGGACTAGCGGGAGTTGGTACCGGGGAGCTGTTTTTT.

The rearrangement links TRBV27 to TRBJ2-5, with D perhaps matching TRBD2 (7 bases). The DNA matches TRBJ2-7 better at its end, which makes the J call doubtful. This CDR3 spans 16 amino acids. Germline CDR1 is MNHEY and CDR2 is SMNVEV (reference sequence). The CDR3 coding sequence is TGTGCCAGCACCCTGACAGGCAGCGGGGACGCCTACGAGCAGTACTTC. This sequence encodes CASTLTGSGDAYEQYF.

J is TRBJ2-5 and V is TRBV7-3, with 14 bases that match TRBD2. The trim removed 4 bases at V and 5 bases at J, leaving 3 bases unmatched. The CDR3 covers 15 residues. The germline gives CDR1 SGHTA, CDR2 FQGTGA. The CDR3 region has the DNA TGTGCCAGCAGCTCGGGACTAGCGGGAGCTGAGACCCAGTACTTC. Amino acid sequence: CASSSGLAGAETQYF.

The J gene is TRBJ2-1, the V gene TRBV11-3; D gene ambiguous. This CDR3 is 12 amino acids long. The germline gives CDR1 SGHNT, CDR2 YENEEA. The V gene lost 5 bases and the J gene lost 6 bases, with 8 bases spanning the gap. CDR3 sequence: CASSTASNEQFF. DNA of the CDR3: TGTGCCAGCAGCACCGCGAGCAATGAGCAGTTCTTC.

Ten or more counts support this clone. The chain joins TRBV14 to TRBJ1-2; D is unresolved. CDR3 size: 15 residues. Germline lookup yields CDR1 SGHDN and CDR2 FVKESK. The V end lost 0 bases, the J end lost 8 bases, and 16 bases lay between the germline ends. The CDR3 protein is CASSQDGLPLEGYTF. The CDR3 DNA is TGTGCCAGCAGCCAAGACGGACTTCCCCTCGAAGGCTACACCTTC.

The V and J genes are TRBV19 and TRBJ2-3; D not resolved. Trimming removed 8 bases at V and 0 bases at J, with 12 bases between. This CDR3 is built from 14 residues. Germline CDR1 is LNHDA and CDR2 is SQIVND (reference sequence). CDR3 sequence: CASSGITSTDTQYF. CDR3 nucleotides: TGTGCCAGTTCCGGAATTACGAGCACAGATACGCAGTATTTT.